This TCR beta chain was identified in a study of control samples from healthy donors and cancer patients. TCRdb keeps only in-frame clones here, not all; method: immunoSEQ multiplex PCR. Among some 120,000 clones, around 90% were seen once, and the ten largest hold around 8.9%. CDR1 and CDR2 (germline): SSHAT, FNYEAQ (reference sequence). Germline trimming cut 5 bases from V and 4 bases from J; bases unmatched to any gene: 5. The CDR3 is 14 residues long. The source is a man aged 18 to 30 in good health. The sample comprised blood. This chain uses TRBV7-7 with TRBJ2-3, with 8 bases aligning to TRBD1. CDR3 loop: CASSLGQGADTQYF. As DNA, the CDR3 is TGTGCCAGCAGCCTTGGACAGGGAGCAGATACGCAGTATTTT.